This T cell receptor beta chain derives from a study of blood T cell repertoires in COVID-19. Only in-frame clones appear in the TCRdb table, and some are missing; sequencing was by immunoSEQ multiplex PCR. The sample shows roughly 250,000 clones, about 93% of them seen only once. The CDR3 totals 16 residues. Per germline, CDR1 KGHSH and CDR2 LQKENI. The J segment lost 0 bases and the V segment lost 4 bases, leaving 8 bases of the junction unmatched. The clonotype comes from a man aged 25-45 years with COVID-19, enrolled during active disease. The chain employs TRBV18 and TRBJ1-1; 7 bases are a match to TRBD1. Sequenced material: peripheral blood. The CDR3, as DNA: TGTGCCAGCTCACTTCGACAGGGACCCATGAACACTGAAGCTTTCTTT. Translation: CASSLRQGPMNTEAFF.